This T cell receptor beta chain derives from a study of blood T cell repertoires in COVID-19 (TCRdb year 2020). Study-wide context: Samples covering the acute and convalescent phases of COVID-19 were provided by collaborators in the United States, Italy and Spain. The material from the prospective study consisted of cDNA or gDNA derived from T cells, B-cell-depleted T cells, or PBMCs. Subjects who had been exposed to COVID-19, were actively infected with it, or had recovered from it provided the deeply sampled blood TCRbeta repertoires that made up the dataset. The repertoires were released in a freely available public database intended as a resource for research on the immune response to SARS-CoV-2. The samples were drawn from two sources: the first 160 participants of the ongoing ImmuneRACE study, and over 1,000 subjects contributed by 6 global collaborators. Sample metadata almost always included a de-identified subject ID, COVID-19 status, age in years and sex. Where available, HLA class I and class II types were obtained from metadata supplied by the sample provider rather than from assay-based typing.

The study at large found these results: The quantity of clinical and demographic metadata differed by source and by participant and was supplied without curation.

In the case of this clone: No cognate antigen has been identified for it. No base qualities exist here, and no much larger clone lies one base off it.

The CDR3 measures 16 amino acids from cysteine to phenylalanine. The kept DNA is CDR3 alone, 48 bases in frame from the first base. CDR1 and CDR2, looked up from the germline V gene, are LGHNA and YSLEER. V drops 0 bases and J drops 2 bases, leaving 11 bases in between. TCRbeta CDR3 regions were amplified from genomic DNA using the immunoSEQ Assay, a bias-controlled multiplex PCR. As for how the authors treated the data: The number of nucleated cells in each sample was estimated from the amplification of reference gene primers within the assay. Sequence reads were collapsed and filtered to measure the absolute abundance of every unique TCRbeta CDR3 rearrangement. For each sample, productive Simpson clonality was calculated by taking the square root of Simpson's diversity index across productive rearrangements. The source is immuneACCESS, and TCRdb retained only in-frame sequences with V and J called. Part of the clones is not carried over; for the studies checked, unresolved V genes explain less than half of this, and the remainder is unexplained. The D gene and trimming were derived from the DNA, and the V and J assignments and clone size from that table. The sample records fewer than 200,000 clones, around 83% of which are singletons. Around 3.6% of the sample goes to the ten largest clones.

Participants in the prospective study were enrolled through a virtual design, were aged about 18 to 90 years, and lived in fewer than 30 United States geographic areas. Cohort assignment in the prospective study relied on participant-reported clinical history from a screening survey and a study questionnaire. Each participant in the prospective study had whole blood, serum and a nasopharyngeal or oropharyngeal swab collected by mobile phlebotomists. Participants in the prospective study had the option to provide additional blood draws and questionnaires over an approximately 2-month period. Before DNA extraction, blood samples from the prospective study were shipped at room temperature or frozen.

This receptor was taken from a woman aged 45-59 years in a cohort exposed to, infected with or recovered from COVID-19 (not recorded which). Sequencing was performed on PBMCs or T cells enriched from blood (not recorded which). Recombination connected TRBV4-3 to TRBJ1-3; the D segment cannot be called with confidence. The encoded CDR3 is CASSQDGGEPGNTIYF. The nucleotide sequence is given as TGCGCCAGCAGCCAAGATGGCGGCGAACCTGGAAACACCATATATTTT.